This T cell receptor beta chain was sequenced during a study of T-cell memory formation after mild COVID-19. Study background: The study found TCR clusters largely donor specific. Study outcomes and limitations: Later expanders leaned toward CD4+, whereas clones contracting from day 15 to 85 were balanced CD4/CD8. Memory from before infection featured some responding clones, which suggests cross-reactive memory joined.

Concerning this clonotype itself: Its antigen is unidentified.

Per germline, CDR1 MNHEY and CDR2 SMNVEV (reference sequence). With 5 bases removed from V and 9 bases from J, the gap between germline ends came to 14 bases. This CDR3 is built from 13 residues. With constant-segment primers, 5'RACE yielded cDNA libraries of TCR alpha and TCR beta that carried sample barcodes and UMIs. TCRdb redid the calling of the 5' RACE reads with MiXCR, one entry per CDR3 protein. The repertoire holds some 450,000 distinct CDR3 sequences, 15% to 20% seen once, with around a fifth in the top ten. The sample was PBMCs or a T cell subset sorted from them (not recorded which). V usage is TRBV27 and J usage is TRBJ1-5; the D is unclear. The receptor's source is a man younger than 35 who had mild COVID-19 (a few samples of this study predate the infection). Cell type and time point are not known. The CDR3 here is CASSTRRLLPQHF. CDR3 nucleotides: TGTGCCAGCAGTACGCGGCGTTTATTGCCCCAGCATTTT.